These 22 T cell receptor beta chains came from one sample sequenced in a study of follicular helper T cells after annual influenza vaccination. Produced via immunoSEQ multiplex PCR; TCRdb's table is partial and in-frame only. The sample consists of some 15,000 clones, roughly 86% of them appearing once. This sample's time point: 2014-2015 season, pre-vaccination. This sample comprised CXCR5- memory CD4+ T cells sorted from blood, obtained on the day of influenza vaccination. The source of these receptors is an adult who received the influenza vaccine.

This chain joins TRBV5-4 and TRBJ2-3, with D tentatively TRBD2 (6 bases). Germline lookup yields CDR1 SGHNT and CDR2 YYREEE (reference sequence). This CDR3 region has 17 residues. Trimming removed 0 bases from V and 5 bases from J, with 19 bases in between. In DNA form, the CDR3 reads TGTGCCAGCAGCTTGGACGTCGCGGGAAACAAGGGAGATACGCAGTATTTT. Encoded protein: CASSLDVAGNKGDTQYF. Full variable domain (rest looked up from reference TRBV5-4 and TRBJ2-3): ETGVTQSPTHLIKTRGQQVTLRCSSQSGHNTVSWYQQALGQGPQFIFQYYREEENGRGNFPPRFSGLQFPNYSSELNVNALELDDSALYLCASSLDVAGNKGDTQYFGPGTRLTVL.

This chain connects TRBV19 to TRBJ2-1, with a possible D match to TRBD2 (6 bases). Germline-derived CDR1 and CDR2 are LNHDA and SQIVND (reference sequence). Between the trimmed V and J ends, which lost 2 bases and 6 bases, there was a span of 11 bases. The CDR3 spans 14 residues. CDR3 in DNA: TGTGCCAGTAGTATAAATTTGGGGGGCAATGAGCAGTTCTTC. Encoded protein: CASSINLGGNEQFF. Full variable domain (rest looked up from reference TRBV19 and TRBJ2-1): DGGITQSPKYLFRKEGQNVTLSCEQNLNHDAMYWYRQDPGQGLRLIYYSQIVNDFQKGDIAEGYSVSREKKESFPLTVTSAQKNPTAFYLCASSINLGGNEQFFGPGTRLTVL.

The CDR3 here is CASSFPTGELFF. The CDR3 region has the DNA TGTGCCAGCAGCTTCCCCACCGGGGAGCTGTTTTTT. The chain employs TRBV7-2 and TRBJ2-2, with D unclear. CDR1 and CDR2 from the germline V gene are SGHTA and FQGNSA. The CDR3 is 12 residues long. V lost 3 bases and J lost 4, with 3 bases in between.

The chain has TRBV30 and TRBJ2-2; possible D gene TRBD2, 5 bases. Per the germline V gene, CDR1 is GTSNPN and CDR2 is SVGIG (reference sequence). The CDR3 runs to 13 residues. Deletions cut 3 bases from V and 8 bases from J, with 13 bases between. The CDR3 is CAWSPRLAGELFF. In DNA, the CDR3 is TGTGCCTGGAGCCCCCGGCTAGCTGGGGAGCTGTTTTTT.

CDR3 nucleotide sequence: TGTGCCAGCAGCTCTTATCGGAGCTCCTACGAGCAGTACTTC. This gives the protein CASSSYRSSYEQYF. The chain recombines TRBV7-2 with TRBJ2-7; D is uncertain. The germline V gene has CDR1 SGHTA and CDR2 FQGNSA. V dropped 4 bases and J dropped 0 bases, with 10 bases sitting between them. The CDR3 has 14 residues.

The chain joins TRBV7-9 to TRBJ1-5, with unresolved D. Trimming stripped 5 bases from V and 1 base from J, with 6 bases between. The CDR3 runs 13 residues. Germline lookup yields CDR1 SEHNR and CDR2 FQNEAQ (reference sequence). CDR3 sequence: CASSLHSNQPQHF. The CDR3 nucleotides are TGTGCCAGCAGCCTCCACAGCAATCAGCCCCAGCATTTT.

The gene calls are TRBV4-3 and TRBJ2-4; D is perhaps TRBD1 or TRBD2 (5 bases each). The CDR3 has 17 amino acids. Germline CDR1 and CDR2: LGHNA and YSLEER. The V and J ends lost 3 bases and 8 bases respectively, with 23 bases between them. The CDR3 DNA is TGCGCCAGCAGCCATCATAGGGGTATAGGGTCGGGGTACATTCAGTACTTC. It yields the protein CASSHHRGIGSGYIQYF.

The V gene is TRBV7-8, the J gene TRBJ2-7; D is unclear. The length of the CDR3 is 12 residues. Trimming left V 5 bases short and J 3 bases short, with 8 bases between. The germline gives CDR1 SGHVS, CDR2 FQNEAQ. CDR3 sequence (DNA): TGTGCCAGCAGCCCTGATTTCTACGAGCAGTACTTC. It specifies CASSPDFYEQYF. Complete variable domain (other parts from reference TRBV7-8 and TRBJ2-7): GAGVSQSPRYKVAKRGQDVALRCDPISGHVSLFWYQQALGQGPEFLTYFQNEAQLDKSGLPSDRFFAERPEGSVSTLKIQRTQQEDSAVYLCASSPDFYEQYFGPGTRLTVT.

J is TRBJ1-4 and V is TRBV28, with D hard to call. V lost 6 bases, J lost 3 bases, and 5 bases lay in between. The CDR3 runs 12 residues. CDR1 and CDR2 (germline): MDHEN, SYDVKM. The CDR3 here is CASSSPNEKLFF. In DNA, the CDR3 is TGTGCCAGCAGCAGTCCTAATGAAAAACTGTTTTTT.

The chain is built from TRBV6-1 and TRBJ1-2; possibly TRBD1 for D (6 bases). Per the germline V gene, CDR1 is MNHNS and CDR2 is SASEGT. V was cut by 7 bases and J by 3 bases, with 9 bases left in between. This CDR3 spans 12 amino acids. The CDR3 here is CASTGQHYGYTF. In DNA form, the CDR3 reads TGTGCCAGCACGGGACAACACTATGGCTACACCTTC.

The chain combines TRBV25-1 with TRBJ1-2; TRBD1 is a possible D gene (6 bases). Trimming pared 3 bases from V and 5 bases from J, leaving 13 bases between. CDR1 MGHDK and CDR2 SYGVNS come from the germline V gene. The CDR3 is 14 amino acids. The CDR3 loop is CASSDLRGPYGYTF. For the CDR3, the DNA is TGTGCCAGCAGTGATCTCCGGGGGCCGTATGGCTACACCTTC.

The V gene is TRBV28, the J gene TRBJ2-3, with D tentatively TRBD2 (5 bases). The CDR3 length is 15 residues. V was trimmed by 6 bases and J by 1 base, leaving 14 bases between them. CDR1 is MDHEN, CDR2 SYDVKM, per germline. The CDR3 coding sequence is TGTGCCAGCAGAGGGAGCGGACCTCGCACAGATACGCAGTATTTT. It yields the protein CASRGSGPRTDTQYF.

This chain uses TRBV11-3 with TRBJ1-1; no definite D call. Germline CDR1 SGHNT, CDR2 YENEEA. Between the trimmed V and J ends, which lost 5 bases and 5 bases, there was a span of 12 bases. The CDR3 is made up of 13 amino acids. The CDR3 loop is CASSLALGTEAFF. The CDR3, as DNA: TGTGCCAGCAGCCTAGCCCTGGGTACTGAAGCTTTCTTT.

The gene calls are TRBV9 and TRBJ2-3; D ambiguous. CDR1 is SGDLS and CDR2 is YYNGEE in the germline V gene. The germline V and J ends were trimmed by 0 bases and 4 bases, with 3 bases remaining between them. The CDR3 is 12 residues long. The CDR3 loop is CASSVGPDTQYF. Written as DNA, the CDR3 is TGTGCCAGCAGCGTAGGGCCAGATACGCAGTATTTT.

The chain recombines TRBV19 with TRBJ2-1, with D maybe TRBD2 (5 bases). The ends were cut back, 4 bases at V and 9 bases at J, with 22 bases in the middle. The CDR3 totals 16 residues. Germline lookup yields CDR1 LNHDA and CDR2 SQIVND (reference sequence). The CDR3 is CASSKASGSDVLEQFF. For the CDR3, the DNA is TGTGCCAGTAGTAAAGCCTCGGGATCCGATGTACTTGAGCAGTTCTTC.

The chain combines TRBV19 with TRBJ1-2; TRBD1 might be the D (5 bases). This CDR3 contains 12 residues. The V end lost 8 bases, the J end lost 3 bases, and 10 bases lay between the germline ends. Per germline, CDR1 LNHDA and CDR2 SQIVND (reference sequence). CDR3 region: CASAGRHYGYTF. The DNA of the CDR3 is TGTGCCAGTGCGGGACGTCACTATGGCTACACCTTC.

The chain recombines TRBV6-5 with TRBJ2-7, with 8 bases lining up with TRBD1. Germline trimming cut 6 bases from V and 12 bases from J; bases unmatched to any gene: 13. This CDR3 contains 13 residues. Germline values: CDR1 MNHEY, CDR2 SVGAGI. The CDR3 DNA sequence: TGTGCCAGCAGCCCTACAGGGGGGCCTAGAGGGTACTTC. Its protein product is CASSPTGGPRGYF.

The chain employs TRBV6-6 and TRBJ2-3, with D unclear. Trimming took off 7 bases at V and 3 bases at J, with 8 bases between the two ends. Germline V gene data show CDR1 as MNHNY and CDR2 as SVGAGI (reference sequence). This CDR3 has 12 residues. The CDR3 is CASIGLTDTQYF. The CDR3 DNA reads as TGTGCCAGCATCGGGCTTACAGATACGCAGTATTTT.

J is TRBJ1-1 and V is TRBV11-2; D unclear. From germline, CDR1 is SGHAT and CDR2 FQNNGV. V was cut by 5 bases and J by 0 bases, with 10 bases left in between. The CDR3 is 14 amino acids. CDR3 DNA sequence: TGTGCCAGCAGCCCCATCGGGATGAACACTGAAGCTTTCTTT. Protein product: CASSPIGMNTEAFF.

The chain combines TRBV7-9 with TRBJ2-1, with D possibly TRBD2 on 6 matching bases. The CDR3 loop spans 16 amino acids. Trimming stripped 5 bases from V and 7 bases from J, with 21 bases between. Germline CDR1 is SEHNR and CDR2 is FQNEAQ (reference sequence). CDR3 nucleotide sequence: TGTGCCAGCAGCCCGGACACAGCCGGGGGTGCAAATGAGCAGTTCTTC. The encoded protein is CASSPDTAGGANEQFF. The full variable domain, with the rest looked up from reference TRBV7-9 and TRBJ2-1, is DTGVSQNPRHKITKRGQNVTFRCDPISEHNRLYWYRQTLGQGPEFLTYFQNEAQLEKSRLLSDRFSAERPKGSFSTLEIQRTEQGDSAMYLCASSPDTAGGANEQFFGPGTRLTVL.

The V gene is TRBV5-5, the J gene TRBJ2-2, with D maybe TRBD2 (5 bases). Germline V gives CDR1 SGHKS, CDR2 YYEKEE (reference sequence). The CDR3 is 14 amino acids. The V gene lost 5 bases and the J gene lost 6 bases, with 14 bases spanning the gap. CDR3 in DNA: TGTGCCAGCAGACGAATCGGAGGCCCCGGGGAGCTGTTTTTT. The encoded protein is CASRRIGGPGELFF.

This rearrangement joins TRBV4-1 to TRBJ1-5; D may be TRBD1 (5 bases). The CDR3 runs to 13 residues. Per germline, CDR1 MGHRA and CDR2 YSYEKL. Trimming took off 6 bases at V and 5 bases at J, with 11 bases between the two ends. CDR3 loop: CASRSGMDQPQHF. The CDR3 coding sequence is TGCGCCAGCAGATCAGGGATGGATCAGCCCCAGCATTTT.